The 31 T cell receptor beta chains below all came from one sample that was sequenced in a study of shared clonotypes between healthy human individuals. This table comes from immunoSEQ multiplex PCR, and its TCRdb copy is limited to in-frame clones, with some not included. The sample carries about 660,000 clones, under 80% recorded once. Sequences were obtained from memory CD4+ T cells sorted from blood. Stated subset: CD45RA-negative fraction. The receptors come from a young woman in good health.

As regards this clone: Since a far larger clone is one base different, this is likely a read error. In DNA, the CDR3 is TGTGCCAGCAGCTTAAGGGGGACCTATGGCTACACCTTC. This gives the protein CASSLRGTYGYTF. The rearrangement joins TRBV11-3 to TRBJ1-2; D may be TRBD1 (6 bases). Germline V gene lookup returns CDR1 SGHNT and CDR2 YENEEA. CDR3 size: 13 residues. The V gene lost 2 bases and the J gene lost 4 bases, with 8 bases spanning the gap.

The chain links TRBV5-1 to TRBJ2-2, with 7 bases matching TRBD2. CDR3 size: 14 residues. CDR1 SGHRS and CDR2 YFSETQ come from the germline V gene. Trimming took 4 bases from V and 3 from J; bases not matched to a gene: 3. CDR3 DNA sequence: TGCGCCAGCAGCCCTAGCGGAGACACCGGGGAGCTGTTTTTT. Residues: CASSPSGDTGELFF.

The CDR3: CASSFPDRDGYTF. CDR3 bases: TGTGCCAGCAGTTTCCCGGACAGGGATGGCTACACCTTC. The rearrangement links TRBV28 to TRBJ1-2; 8 positions agree with TRBD1. The V segment lost 3 bases and the J segment 6 bases; nucleotides outside the gene matches: 3. This CDR3 has 13 residues. The germline gives CDR1 MDHEN, CDR2 SYDVKM.

This chain uses TRBV14 with TRBJ2-5; maybe TRBD2 (5 bases). The DNA end favors TRBJ2-7, so the J call may be wrong. The CDR3 length is 15 residues. The germline V gene has CDR1 SGHDN and CDR2 FVKESK. The CDR3: CASSPRRGFSYEQYF. The DNA of the CDR3 is TGTGCCAGCAGCCCCCGCCGAGGGTTCTCCTACGAGCAGTACTTC.

The chain couples TRBV7-2 to TRBJ1-2; the D gene is possibly TRBD1 (5 bases). Trimming took off 5 bases at V and 0 bases at J, with 13 bases between the two ends. The CDR3 is made up of 15 amino acids. Per germline, CDR1 SGHTA and CDR2 FQGNSA. As DNA, the CDR3 is TGTGCCAGCAGCCCCGGGTCGGGGGCTAACTATGGCTACACCTTC. Its translation: CASSPGSGANYGYTF.

This clone has more than one count but fewer than ten. This chain connects TRBV7-2 to TRBJ2-3; the D is unclear. Germline CDR1 is SGHTA and CDR2 is FQGNSA. Trimming removed 7 bases from V and 2 bases from J, with 16 bases in between. The CDR3 extends over 15 amino acids. The CDR3 spells CASTFSVLTTDTQYF. CDR3 in DNA: TGTGCCAGCACCTTCTCGGTACTTACCACAGATACGCAGTATTTT.

This clone has just a few counts. The chain has TRBV18 and TRBJ1-1; TRBD1 matches 8 bases. CDR3 length equals 14 residues. The germline gives CDR1 KGHSH, CDR2 LQKENI. J was trimmed by 5 bases and V by 6 bases; bases with no gene match: 8. CDR3 sequence (DNA): TGTGCCAGCTCCCCCACAGGGGGAGAGACTGAAGCTTTCTTT. Its protein product is CASSPTGGETEAFF. Together with reference TRBV18 and TRBJ1-1, the CDR3 gives the full variable domain: NAGVMQNPRHLVRRRGQEARLRCSPMKGHSHVYWYRQLPEEGLKFMVYLQKENIIDESGMPKERFSAEFPKEGPSILRIQQVVRGDSAAYFCASSPTGGETEAFFGQGTRLTVV.

V is TRBV5-5 and J is TRBJ1-4; a possible D gene is TRBD1 (5 bases). From germline, CDR1 is SGHKS and CDR2 YYEKEE (reference sequence). This CDR3 has 15 amino acids. The V and J ends lost 5 bases and 8 bases respectively, with 19 bases between them. CDR3 bases: TGTGCCAGCAGTCTTCAGGGTTCATCCTGGGAAAAACTGTTTTTT. This codes for CASSLQGSSWEKLFF.

The chain couples TRBV19 to TRBJ2-7, with TRBD1 matching over 7 bases. J lost 3 bases, V lost 4 bases, and 3 bases had no gene match. The CDR3 is 13 residues long. Per germline, CDR1 LNHDA and CDR2 SQIVND (reference sequence). The CDR3 spells CASSRQGYYEQYF. For the CDR3, the DNA is TGTGCCAGTAGTAGACAGGGTTACTACGAGCAGTACTTC.

The V and J genes are TRBV6-1 and TRBJ2-2; TRBD1 is a possible D gene (6 bases). Trimming removed 3 bases from V and 3 bases from J, with 11 bases in between. The germline V gene has CDR1 MNHNS and CDR2 SASEGT. CDR3 length: 15 residues. The CDR3 loop is CASSEKGDYTGELFF. The DNA of the CDR3 is TGTGCCAGCAGTGAGAAGGGGGATTACACCGGGGAGCTGTTTTTT.

The genes are TRBV5-1 and TRBJ1-1, with no clear D. This CDR3 is built from 12 residues. Germline values: CDR1 SGHRS, CDR2 YFSETQ. Trimming took 2 bases from V and 6 from J, leaving 8 bases between them. The CDR3 loop is CASSFDDSEAFF. The DNA for the CDR3 is TGCGCCAGCAGCTTCGATGACTCTGAAGCTTTCTTT.

DNA of the CDR3: TGTGCCAGCAGCTTACTACAGTTCACAGATACGCAGTATTTT. It encodes CASSLLQFTDTQYF. The genes are TRBV7-2 and TRBJ2-3; unclear D gene. Trimming left V 2 bases short and J 2 bases short, with 8 bases between. The CDR3 consists of 14 residues. CDR1 SGHTA and CDR2 FQGNSA come from the germline V gene.

This clone appeared a single time. The rearrangement uses TRBV10-3 and TRBJ2-5, with 11 bases that match TRBD2. Trimming took 2 bases from V and 2 from J; bases not matched to a gene: 10. The CDR3 is made up of 18 amino acids. CDR1 is ENHRY, CDR2 SYGVKD, per germline. The CDR3 nucleotides read TGTGCCATCAGTGAGGGGTCTAGCGGGAGGATGGGGCAAGAGACCCAGTACTTC. It translates to CAISEGSSGRMGQETQYF.

The V gene is TRBV14, the J gene TRBJ2-3, with D possibly matching TRBD1 (5 bases). This CDR3 has 12 amino acids. Germline values: CDR1 SGHDN, CDR2 FVKESK. Trimming pared 2 bases from V and 7 bases from J, leaving 7 bases between. The CDR3 nucleotides are TGTGCCAGCAGCCAACAGGGTAATACGCAGTATTTT. It is translated as CASSQQGNTQYF.

With regard to this clone: Other DNA sequences within the sample encode an identical CDR3. This rearrangement joins TRBV5-1 to TRBJ2-7; D is unclear. The germline V and J ends were trimmed by 0 bases and 6 bases, with 4 bases remaining between them. Germline CDR1 SGHRS, CDR2 YFSETQ. This CDR3 spans 11 amino acids. In DNA, the CDR3 is TGCGCCAGCAGCTTGGGGGGCGAGCAGTACTTC. Translated, it gives CASSLGGEQYF.

This clone has more than one count but fewer than ten. This chain connects TRBV28 to TRBJ1-2, with a possible D match to TRBD1 (6 bases). Germline V lookup: CDR1 MDHEN, CDR2 SYDVKM. The length of the CDR3 is 11 residues. The V gene lost 9 bases and the J gene lost 7 bases, with 12 bases spanning the gap. The CDR3 DNA sequence: TGTGCCAGTCGTCGGGGGGCTGGCTACACCTTC. Amino acid sequence: CASRRGAGYTF.

In regard to this clone: Other DNA sequences of this sample code for an identical CDR3. The chain carries TRBV5-1 and TRBJ2-5; TRBD1 aligns across 11 bases. V was clipped by 3 bases and J by 5 bases; unmatched bases: 3. The CDR3 covers 14 residues. CDR1 and CDR2 (germline): SGHRS, YFSETQ. CDR3 loop: CASSSGTGGETQYF. For the CDR3, the DNA is TGCGCCAGCAGCTCCGGGACAGGGGGGGAGACCCAGTACTTC.

The DNA for the CDR3 is TGTGCCAGCAGTACAGGGGGTCACTATGGCTACACCTTC. Translating it yields CASSTGGHYGYTF. The V gene is TRBV28, the J gene TRBJ1-2, with 8 bases identical to TRBD1. V was pared by 5 bases and J by 3 bases, with 2 bases of the junction left unmatched. CDR1 MDHEN and CDR2 SYDVKM come from the germline V gene. The CDR3 length is 13 residues.

The gene calls are TRBV5-1 and TRBJ2-5; 8 bases are a match to TRBD2. V lost 2 bases, J lost 2 bases, and 5 bases stayed unmatched. The germline V gene encodes CDR1 SGHRS and CDR2 YFSETQ. This CDR3 region has 15 residues. CDR3 DNA sequence: TGCGCCAGCAGCTTCAGCGGGGGTGGACAAGAGACCCAGTACTTC. It is translated as CASSFSGGGQETQYF.

The chain links TRBV5-1 to TRBJ2-7, with D maybe TRBD1 (6 bases). Germline loops: CDR1 SGHRS, CDR2 YFSETQ. Trimming pared 4 bases from V and 7 bases from J, leaving 15 bases between. The CDR3 totals 13 residues. CDR3 DNA: TGCGCCAGCAGCCGGGACACTGGAGGAGAGCAGTACTTC. Translation: CASSRDTGGEQYF.

The J gene is TRBJ2-2, the V gene TRBV28; D perhaps matches TRBD2 (6 bases). With 4 bases removed from V and 2 bases from J, the gap between germline ends came to 11 bases. In germline, CDR1 is MDHEN, CDR2 SYDVKM. This CDR3 is 15 amino acids long. The CDR3 reads CASSYLAQNTGELFF. The CDR3 DNA follows: TGTGCCAGCAGTTACCTAGCGCAAAACACCGGGGAGCTGTTTTTT.

The rearrangement uses TRBV18 and TRBJ2-7; a weak D match, TRBD1 (5 bases). There are 16 residues in the CDR3. V dropped 2 bases and J dropped 0 bases, with 14 bases sitting between them. CDR1 and CDR2 from the germline V gene are KGHSH and LQKENI. CDR3 nucleotide sequence: TGTGCCAGCTCACCAATCCGACAGAGTAGCTCCTACGAGCAGTACTTC. Amino acids: CASSPIRQSSSYEQYF.

This clone turned up a few times. The chain links TRBV7-2 to TRBJ2-2; 8 nucleotides line up with TRBD1. The V gene's germline CDR1 is SGHTA and CDR2 FQGNSA. The CDR3 spans 17 residues. V shed 0 bases, J shed 6 bases, and the junction held 9 bases outside the gene matches. Here the CDR3 reads CASSLALGRGRSGELFF. As DNA, the CDR3 is TGTGCCAGCAGCTTAGCGCTGGGCAGGGGGCGCTCCGGGGAGCTGTTTTTT.

The chain employs TRBV6-1 and TRBJ2-7, with 14 bases that match TRBD2. Germline V gene lookup returns CDR1 MNHNS and CDR2 SASEGT. V was pared by 4 bases and J by 4 bases, with 3 bases of the junction left unmatched. The CDR3 runs 15 residues. CDR3 region: CASSGGLAGEYEQYF. The CDR3 DNA sequence: TGTGCCAGCAGTGGGGGACTAGCGGGAGAATACGAGCAGTACTTC.

This sequence joins TRBV6-5 and TRBJ2-7; D is ambiguous. Germline V gene sequence: CDR1 MNHEY, CDR2 SVGAGI. The CDR3 is 11 amino acids. The V end was cut by 5 bases, the J end by 3 bases, with 5 bases between. The CDR3 sequence is CASSNYYEQYF. In DNA, the CDR3 is TGTGCCAGCAGTAACTACTACGAGCAGTACTTC.

The genes are TRBV6-1 and TRBJ2-3; D possibly matches TRBD1 or TRBD2 (6 bases each). Germline V gene sequence: CDR1 MNHNS, CDR2 SASEGT. The V gene lost 8 bases and the J gene lost 12 bases, with 18 bases spanning the gap. This CDR3 region has 12 residues. In DNA, the CDR3 is TGTGCCAGCCAGGGGTCTAGCGTTCTTCAGTATTTT. It is translated as CASQGSSVLQYF.

The chain joins TRBV7-2 to TRBJ2-7, with D tentatively TRBD1 (5 bases). V was trimmed by 1 base and J by 10 bases, leaving 14 bases between them. CDR3 length: 13 residues. Germline V CDR1 and CDR2: SGHTA, FQGNSA. The CDR3 DNA reads as TGTGCCAGCAGCTTAGATCTTGCTGGGGCTCAGTACTTC. Protein: CASSLDLAGAQYF.

The chain links TRBV7-8 to TRBJ2-3; D remains ambiguous. The CDR3 runs 14 residues. V dropped 1 base and J dropped 3 bases, with 8 bases sitting between them. Per the germline V gene, CDR1 is SGHVS and CDR2 is FQNEAQ. The CDR3 sequence is CASSLVSVTDTQYF. The CDR3 nucleotides read TGTGCCAGCAGCTTAGTTTCTGTAACAGATACGCAGTATTTT.

This rearrangement joins TRBV7-2 to TRBJ2-3; 11 positions agree with TRBD2. The germline gives CDR1 SGHTA, CDR2 FQGNSA. The V gene end was trimmed by 5 bases and the J gene end by 0 bases; junction bases not matched to a gene: 4. CDR3 length: 16 residues. The DNA for the CDR3 is TGTGCCAGCAGCCTCCGACTAGCGGGAAGCACAGATACGCAGTATTTT. Encoded protein: CASSLRLAGSTDTQYF.

The chain combines TRBV9 with TRBJ2-1, with 13 positions matching TRBD2. This CDR3 has 16 residues. J gave up 7 bases and V 1 base, and 5 bases lay outside the gene matches. CDR1 is SGDLS, CDR2 YYNGEE, per germline. This chain's CDR3 is CASSVSGTSGTNEQFF. DNA for the CDR3: TGTGCCAGCAGCGTATCAGGGACTAGCGGGACGAATGAGCAGTTCTTC.

The chain has TRBV19 and TRBJ1-5; D gene uncertain. V was pared by 6 bases and J by 4 bases, with 22 bases between. The CDR3 loop spans 17 amino acids. Germline CDR1 reads LNHDA; CDR2 reads SQIVND (reference sequence). CDR3 protein: CASRSPGGRLDNQPQHF. The CDR3 bases are TGTGCCAGTAGATCTCCGGGAGGGAGGCTCGATAATCAGCCCCAGCATTTT.